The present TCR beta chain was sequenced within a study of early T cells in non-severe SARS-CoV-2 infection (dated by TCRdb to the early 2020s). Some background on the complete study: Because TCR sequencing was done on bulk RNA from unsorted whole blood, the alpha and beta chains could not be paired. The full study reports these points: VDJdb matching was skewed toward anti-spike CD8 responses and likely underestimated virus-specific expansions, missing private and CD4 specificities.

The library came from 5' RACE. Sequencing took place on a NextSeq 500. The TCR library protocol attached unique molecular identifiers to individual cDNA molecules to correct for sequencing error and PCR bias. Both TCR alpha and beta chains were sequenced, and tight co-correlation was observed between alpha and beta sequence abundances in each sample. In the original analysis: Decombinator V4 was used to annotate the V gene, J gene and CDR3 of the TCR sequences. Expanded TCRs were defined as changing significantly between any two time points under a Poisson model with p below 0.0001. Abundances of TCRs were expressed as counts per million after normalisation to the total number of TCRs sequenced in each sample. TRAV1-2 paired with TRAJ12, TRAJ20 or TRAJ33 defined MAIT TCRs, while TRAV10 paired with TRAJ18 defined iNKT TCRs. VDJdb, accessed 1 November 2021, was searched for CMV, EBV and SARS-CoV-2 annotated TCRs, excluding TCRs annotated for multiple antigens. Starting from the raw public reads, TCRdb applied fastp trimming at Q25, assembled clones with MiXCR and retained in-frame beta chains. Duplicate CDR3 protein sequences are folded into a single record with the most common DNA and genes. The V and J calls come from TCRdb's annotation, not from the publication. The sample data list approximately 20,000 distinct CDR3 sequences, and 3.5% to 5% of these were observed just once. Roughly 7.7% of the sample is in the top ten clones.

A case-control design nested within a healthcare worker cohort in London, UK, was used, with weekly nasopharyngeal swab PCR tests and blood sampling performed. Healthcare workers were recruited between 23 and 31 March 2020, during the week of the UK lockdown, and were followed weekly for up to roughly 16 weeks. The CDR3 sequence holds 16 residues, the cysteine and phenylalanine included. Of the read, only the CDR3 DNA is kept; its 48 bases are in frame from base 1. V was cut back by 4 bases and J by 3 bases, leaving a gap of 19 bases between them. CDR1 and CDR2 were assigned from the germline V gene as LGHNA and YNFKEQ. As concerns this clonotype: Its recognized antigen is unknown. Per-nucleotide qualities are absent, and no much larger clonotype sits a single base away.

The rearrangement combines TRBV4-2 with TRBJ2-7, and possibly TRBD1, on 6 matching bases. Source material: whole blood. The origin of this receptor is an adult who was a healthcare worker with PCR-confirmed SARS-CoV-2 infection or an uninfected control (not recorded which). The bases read TGTGCCAGCAGCCCCCAATCGAACAGGGTTGGCTACGAGCAGTACTTC. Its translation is CASSPQSNRVGYEQYF.